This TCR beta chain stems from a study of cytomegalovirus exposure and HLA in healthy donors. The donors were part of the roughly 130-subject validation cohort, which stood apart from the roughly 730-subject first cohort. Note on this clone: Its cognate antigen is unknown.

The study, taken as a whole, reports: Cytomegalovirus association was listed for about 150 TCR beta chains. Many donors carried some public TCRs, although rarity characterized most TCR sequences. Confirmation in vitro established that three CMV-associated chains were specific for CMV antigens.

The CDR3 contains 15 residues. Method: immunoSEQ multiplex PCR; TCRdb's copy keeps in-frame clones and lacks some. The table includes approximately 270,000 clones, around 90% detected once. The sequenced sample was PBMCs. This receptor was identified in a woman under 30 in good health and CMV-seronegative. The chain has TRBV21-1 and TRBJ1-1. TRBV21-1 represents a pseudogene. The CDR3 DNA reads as TGTGCCAGCAGCAAAATCAGAGGATTGAACACTGAAGCTTTCTTT. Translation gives CASSKIRGLNTEAFF.